This record looks at one T cell receptor (beta chain) sequence and its context. Its antigen is undetermined. V was clipped by 5 bases and J by 3 bases, with 10 bases between them. Germline CDR1 is SGHNT and CDR2 is YENEEA. The CDR3 extends over 14 amino acids. These data belong to a study of T cell responses to AZD1222 COVID-19 vaccine. Broader study findings: No day 14 peak samples; only post-peak repertoires were characterized.

Data came from immunoSEQ multiplex PCR; TCRdb stores just in-frame clones and leaves some out. The sample includes some 130,000 clones, 70% to 90% of them seen just once. The chain couples TRBV11-3 to TRBJ1-4; D is unresolved. Sequencing was performed on peripheral blood, taken 28 days after the second dose of the MenACWY control vaccine. The clonotype was recovered from an adult who received the MenACWY meningococcal vaccine as a control. CDR3 residues: CASSPPAANEKLFF. CDR3 nucleotide sequence: TGTGCCAGCAGCCCTCCGGCAGCTAATGAAAAACTGTTTTTT.